This T cell receptor (beta chain) was recovered during a study of beta chain features in type 1 diabetes. Study context: Healthy donors and patients showed comparable age, gender and cell yields. Examination covered some 99,000,000 sorted cells spanning all samples.

The authors took one heparinised blood draw, averaging roughly 120 mL, from each donor. Study conclusions and caveats: HLA influence on TCRB rearrangement stayed unresolved here. There was a moderate but significant shortening of TCRB CDR3s in all four CD4+ subsets of Type 1 diabetes patients.

CDR3 length: 15 amino acids. Germline V lookup: CDR1 GTSNPN, CDR2 SVGIG (reference sequence). Unmatched junction bases numbered 10, after V lost 2 bases and J lost 7 bases. Notes on this clone: Its antigen is currently unknown.

The investigators reverse transcribed all of the isolated RNA, so they sequenced expressed TCRB transcripts. The table came from immunoSEQ multiplex PCR; TCRdb's copy has only in-frame clones and leaves some out. The sample includes 300,000 to 450,000 clones, roughly an eighth of them seen just once. The chain carries TRBV30 and TRBJ2-3, with 9 bases identical to TRBD1. The clonotype was recovered from a woman under 30 with type 1 diabetes. Sequencing was done on a sample of naive CD4+ T cells from blood. This chain's CDR3 is CAWSPRTGELHTQYF. The CDR3 DNA reads as TGTGCCTGGAGTCCGAGGACAGGGGAACTTCATACGCAGTATTTT.